The entry below describes one TCR beta chain. The CDR3 is made up of 15 amino acids. The junction had 13 bases not matched to a gene; V was cut back by 6 bases and J by 6 bases. Germline assignment: CDR1 SQVTM and CDR2 ANQGSEA. The data originate from a study of blood T cell repertoires in COVID-19. The overall study: Specimens from acute and convalescent COVID-19 originated in the United States, Italy and Spain.

Profiling relied on immunoSEQ multiplex PCR, and the TCRdb table lists in-frame clones only, not all of them. The sample lists about 280,000 clones; roughly 89% were seen once. The chain carries TRBV29-1 and TRBJ2-1, with TRBD2 matching 8 bases. The source material was peripheral blood. This clonotype was obtained from a woman younger than 45 with COVID-19, enrolled during active disease. The CDR3 sequence: CSVGAVRLASNEQFF. CDR3 coding DNA: TGCAGCGTCGGTGCGGTTCGACTAGCGTCCAATGAGCAGTTCTTC.